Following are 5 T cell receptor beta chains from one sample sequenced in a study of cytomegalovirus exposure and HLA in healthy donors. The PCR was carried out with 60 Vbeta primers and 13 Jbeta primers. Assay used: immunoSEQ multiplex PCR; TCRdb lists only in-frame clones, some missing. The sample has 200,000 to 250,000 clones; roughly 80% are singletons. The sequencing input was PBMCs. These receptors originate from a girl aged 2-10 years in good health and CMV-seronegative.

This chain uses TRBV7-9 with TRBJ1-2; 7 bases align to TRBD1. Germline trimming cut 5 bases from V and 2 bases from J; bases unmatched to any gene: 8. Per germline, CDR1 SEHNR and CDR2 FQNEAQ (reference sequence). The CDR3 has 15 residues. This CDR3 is CASSHEGTVNYGYTF. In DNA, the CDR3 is TGTGCCAGCAGCCACGAAGGGACAGTCAACTATGGCTACACCTTC.

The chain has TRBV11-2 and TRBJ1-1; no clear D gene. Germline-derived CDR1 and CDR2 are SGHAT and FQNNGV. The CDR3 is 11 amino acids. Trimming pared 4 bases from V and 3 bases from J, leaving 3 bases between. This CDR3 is CASSSYTEAFF. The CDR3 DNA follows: TGTGCCAGCAGCTCTTACACTGAAGCTTTCTTT.

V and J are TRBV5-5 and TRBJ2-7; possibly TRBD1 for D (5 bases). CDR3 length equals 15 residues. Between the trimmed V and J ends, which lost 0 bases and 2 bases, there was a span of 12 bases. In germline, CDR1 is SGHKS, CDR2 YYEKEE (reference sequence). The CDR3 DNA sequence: TGTGCCAGCAGCTTGGTCCCGGACATCCCCTACGAGCAGTACTTC. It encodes CASSLVPDIPYEQYF.

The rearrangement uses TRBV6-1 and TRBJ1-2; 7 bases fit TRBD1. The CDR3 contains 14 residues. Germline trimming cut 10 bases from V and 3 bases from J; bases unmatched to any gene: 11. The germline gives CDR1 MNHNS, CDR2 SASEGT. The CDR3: CATHIPGTDYGYTF. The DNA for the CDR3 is TGTGCCACCCACATTCCCGGGACAGACTATGGCTACACCTTC.

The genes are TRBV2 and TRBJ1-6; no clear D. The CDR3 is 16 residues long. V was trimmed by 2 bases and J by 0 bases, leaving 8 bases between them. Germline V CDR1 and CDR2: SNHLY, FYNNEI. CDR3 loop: CASSELGGSYNSPLHF. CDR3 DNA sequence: TGTGCCAGCAGTGAACTGGGAGGCTCCTATAATTCACCCCTCCACTTT.